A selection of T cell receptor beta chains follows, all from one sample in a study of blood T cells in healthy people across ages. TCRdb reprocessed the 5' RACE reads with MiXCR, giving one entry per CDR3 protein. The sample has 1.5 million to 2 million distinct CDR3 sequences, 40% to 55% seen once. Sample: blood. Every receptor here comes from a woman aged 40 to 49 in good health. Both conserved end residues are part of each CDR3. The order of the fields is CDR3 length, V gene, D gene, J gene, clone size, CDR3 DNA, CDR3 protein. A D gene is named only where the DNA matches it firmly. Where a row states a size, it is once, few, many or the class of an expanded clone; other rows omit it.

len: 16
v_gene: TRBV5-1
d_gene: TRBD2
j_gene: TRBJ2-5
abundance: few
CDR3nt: TGCGCCAGCGGGGCTAGCGGGGGGTCATTAGAAGAGACCCAGTACTTC
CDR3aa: CASGASGGSLEETQYF

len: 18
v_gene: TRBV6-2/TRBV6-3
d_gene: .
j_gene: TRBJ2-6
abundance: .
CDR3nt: TGTGCCAGCAGTTACATACCGGGACGGGGAACTGGGGCCAACGTCCTGACTTTC
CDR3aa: CASSYIPGRGTGANVLTF

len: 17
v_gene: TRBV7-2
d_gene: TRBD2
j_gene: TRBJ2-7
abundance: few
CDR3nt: TGTGCCAGCAGCTCGGGACTAGCGGGGGCCCGTGGGCCCGAGCAGTACTTC
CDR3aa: CASSSGLAGARGPEQYF

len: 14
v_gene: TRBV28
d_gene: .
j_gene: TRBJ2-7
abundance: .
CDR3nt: TGTGCCAGCAGTTTGGCGGGACAAACCCTCGAGCAGTACTTC
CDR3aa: CASSLAGQTLEQYF

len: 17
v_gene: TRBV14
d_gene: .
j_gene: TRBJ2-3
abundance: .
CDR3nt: TGTGCCAGCAGCCAAGATTGGGCGGCCCGGACTAAAGATACGCAGTATTTT
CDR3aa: CASSQDWAARTKDTQYF

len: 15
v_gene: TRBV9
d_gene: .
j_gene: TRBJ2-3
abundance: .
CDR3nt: TGTGCCAGCAGCGCCCCAGGACACGTGACAGATACGCAGTATTTT
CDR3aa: CASSAPGHVTDTQYF

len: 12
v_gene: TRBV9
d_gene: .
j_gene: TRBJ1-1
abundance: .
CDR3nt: TGTGCCAGCGGGCCCCAGACCACTGAAGCTTTCTTT
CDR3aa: CASGPQTTEAFF

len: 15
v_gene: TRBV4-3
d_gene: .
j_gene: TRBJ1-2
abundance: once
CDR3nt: TGCGCCAGCAGCCTCCATCTTGACAGATTCTATGGCTACACCTTC
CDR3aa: CASSLHLDRFYGYTF

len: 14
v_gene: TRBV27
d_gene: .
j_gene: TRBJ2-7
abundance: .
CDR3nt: TGTGCCAGCACCGCACGGGGCTCCCCTTGGGAGCAGTACTTC
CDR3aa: CASTARGSPWEQYF

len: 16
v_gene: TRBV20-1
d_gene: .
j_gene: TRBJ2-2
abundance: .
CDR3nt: TGCAGTGCTAGAGACTATACTACCCCGAACACCGGGGAGCTGTTTTTT
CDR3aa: CSARDYTTPNTGELFF

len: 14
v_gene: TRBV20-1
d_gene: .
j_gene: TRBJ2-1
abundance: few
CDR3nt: TGCAGTGCTAGAGATACGGTGGCGACAGCGGGGCAGTTCTTC
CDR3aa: CSARDTVATAGQFF

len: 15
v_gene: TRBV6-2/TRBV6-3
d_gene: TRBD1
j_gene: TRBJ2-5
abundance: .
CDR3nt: TGTGCCAGCAGTTTTCTGGGACAGGGGCGAGAGACCCAGTACTTC
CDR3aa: CASSFLGQGRETQYF

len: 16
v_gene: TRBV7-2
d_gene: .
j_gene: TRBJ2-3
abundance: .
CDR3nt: TGTGCCAGCAGCTTAGACCGGGTCCGTAGCACAGATACGCAGTATTTT
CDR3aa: CASSLDRVRSTDTQYF

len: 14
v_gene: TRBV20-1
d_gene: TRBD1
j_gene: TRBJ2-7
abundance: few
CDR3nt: TGCAGTGCTAGAGATACACAGGGGGCAAACGAGCAGTACTTC
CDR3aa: CSARDTQGANEQYF

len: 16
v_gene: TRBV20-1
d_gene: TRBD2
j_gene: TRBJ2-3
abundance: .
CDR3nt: TGCAGTGCTAAAAGCCAGCGGGGATCTAGCGCAGATACGCAGTATTTT
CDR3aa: CSAKSQRGSSADTQYF

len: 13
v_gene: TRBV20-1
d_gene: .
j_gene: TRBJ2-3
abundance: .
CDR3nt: TGCAGTGCTAGAGGTGAAGGGGTGGATACGCAGTATTTT
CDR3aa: CSARGEGVDTQYF

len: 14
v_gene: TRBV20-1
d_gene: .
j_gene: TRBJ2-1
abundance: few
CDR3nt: TGCAGTGCTCAGGCGGTGTCCTCCTACAATGAGCAGTTCTTC
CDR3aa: CSAQAVSSYNEQFF

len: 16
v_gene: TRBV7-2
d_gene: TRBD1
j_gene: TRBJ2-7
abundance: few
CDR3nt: TGTGCCAGCAGCTTACTGGGGGGGACAGGGGTCCACGAGCAGTACTTC
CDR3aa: CASSLLGGTGVHEQYF

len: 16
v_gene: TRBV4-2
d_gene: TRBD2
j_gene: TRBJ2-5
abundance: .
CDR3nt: TGTGCCAGCAGCCAGGCTAGCGGGGTCGCCCTCGAGACCCAGTACTTC
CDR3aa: CASSQASGVALETQYF

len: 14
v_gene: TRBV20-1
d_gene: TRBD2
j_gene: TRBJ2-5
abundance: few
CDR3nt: TGCAGTGCTGCCCCCCTGGGACTAGTCGAGACCCAGTACTTC
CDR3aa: CSAAPLGLVETQYF

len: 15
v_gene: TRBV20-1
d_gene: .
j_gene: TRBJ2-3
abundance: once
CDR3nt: TGCAGTGCTAGAGATCGGAGCGGACGCACAGATACGCAGTATTTT
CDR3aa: CSARDRSGRTDTQYF

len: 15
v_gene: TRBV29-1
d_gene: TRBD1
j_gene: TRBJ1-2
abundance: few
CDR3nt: TGCAGCGTTGAAGATCGGGCAGGGGGTAACTATGGCTACACCTTC
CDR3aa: CSVEDRAGGNYGYTF

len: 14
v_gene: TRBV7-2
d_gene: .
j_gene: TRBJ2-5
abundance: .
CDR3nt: TGTGCCAGCAGCTTTTACGGACAACAAGAGACCCAGTACTTC
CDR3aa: CASSFYGQQETQYF

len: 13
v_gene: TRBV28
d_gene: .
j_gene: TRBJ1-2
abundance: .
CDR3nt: TGTGCCAGCAGACTAGGGACCACCGATGGCTACACCTTC
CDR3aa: CASRLGTTDGYTF

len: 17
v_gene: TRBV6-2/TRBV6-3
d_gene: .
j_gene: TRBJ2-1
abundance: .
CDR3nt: TGTGCCAGCAGTTCTCGGGGAGGAGGTTCCGCACACAATGAGCAGTTCTTC
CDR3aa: CASSSRGGGSAHNEQFF

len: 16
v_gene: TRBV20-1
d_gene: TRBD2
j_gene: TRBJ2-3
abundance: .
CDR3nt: TGCAGTGTAATCTTAAGCGGGGGGGTCAACACAGATACGCAGTATTTT
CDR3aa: CSVILSGGVNTDTQYF

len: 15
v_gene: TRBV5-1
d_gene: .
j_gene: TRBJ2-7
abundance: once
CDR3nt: TGCGCCAGCAGCTTGGCGGGGATCCCTCCCTACGAGCAGTACTTC
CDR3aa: CASSLAGIPPYEQYF

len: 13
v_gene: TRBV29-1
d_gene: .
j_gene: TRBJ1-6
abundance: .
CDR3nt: TGCAGCGTCCAACAGGGTAATAATTCACCCCTCCACTTT
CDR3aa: CSVQQGNNSPLHF

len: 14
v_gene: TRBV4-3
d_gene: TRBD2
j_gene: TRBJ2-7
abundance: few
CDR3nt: TGCGCCAGCAGCCGCAGAGGGACTAGCGGCGAGCAGTACTTC
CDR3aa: CASSRRGTSGEQYF

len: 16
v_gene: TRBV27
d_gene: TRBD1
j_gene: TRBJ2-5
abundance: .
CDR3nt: TGTGCCAGCACCCAACTGGGCAGGGGGCAAAGAGAGACCCAGTACTTC
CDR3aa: CASTQLGRGQRETQYF

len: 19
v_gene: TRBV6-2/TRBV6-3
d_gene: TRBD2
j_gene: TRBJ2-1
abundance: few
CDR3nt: TGTGCCAGCAGTTTCGGCGCCCTAGCGGGGGGCGCGGGTTACAATGAGCAGTTCTTC
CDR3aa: CASSFGALAGGAGYNEQFF